The rows below give T cell receptor beta chains drawn from one sample of a study of control samples from healthy donors and cancer patients. Clones were sequenced by immunoSEQ multiplex PCR, and TCRdb holds only the in-frame ones, with some missing. The profile shows around 75,000 clones, about 80% of them singletons. Sequencing was performed on blood. These receptors all stem from a man aged 45-60 years in good health. Each CDR3 is given with its conserved first and last residue. The D gene is left open where the match is weak.

len,d_gene,v_gene,j_gene,CDR3aa
15,.,TRBV7-2,TRBJ2-2,CASSLLGSNTGELFF
15,TRBD2,TRBV2,TRBJ2-7,CASVRDAGGGSEQYF
17,TRBD1,TRBV19,TRBJ2-2,CASSGFGTAENTGELFF
15,TRBD2,TRBV14,TRBJ2-7,CASSQASGAAYEQYF
18,TRBD2,TRBV7-2,TRBJ2-7,CASSLDGSGGASSYEQYF
15,.,TRBV21-1,TRBJ1-3,CASSKLPGLGNTIYF
20,TRBD1,TRBV12-5,TRBJ1-6,CASGLVLSGTGGGLISPLHF
14,.,TRBV11-2,TRBJ2-7,CASSLGQGPYEQYF
14,.,TRBV5-1,TRBJ1-2,CASSLGNSMDGYTF
14,.,TRBV25-1,TRBJ1-1,CASSELQDNTEAFF
14,TRBD2,TRBV19,TRBJ2-1,CASSQTSAYNEQFF
15,.,TRBV6-2/TRBV6-3,TRBJ1-1,CASSLSTGIQPEAFF
15,TRBD2,TRBV20-1,TRBJ2-3,CSASSSGARTDTQYF
13,.,TRBV18,TRBJ2-5,CASSHDDLRAQYF
15,TRBD2,TRBV6-6,TRBJ2-7,CASRPGWASGYEQYF
16,.,TRBV10-3,TRBJ1-1,CAISEGAGNPNTEAFF
14,.,TRBV30,TRBJ1-2,CAWSREGRSYGYTF
14,.,TRBV15,TRBJ1-4,CATSRGTISEKLFF
14,.,TRBV4-2,TRBJ2-7,CASSQETMIYEQYF
17,TRBD2,TRBV6-4,TRBJ2-1,CASSAWGSGRLGNEQFF
12,.,TRBV10-3,TRBJ2-3,CATQDRGNTQYF
13,.,TRBV27,TRBJ1-2,CASSFRAGEGYTF
13,.,TRBV2,TRBJ1-5,CASRTGSNQPQHF
13,.,TRBV18,TRBJ2-7,CASSPAGGYEQYF
15,.,TRBV27,TRBJ2-1,CADRGGGVNYNEQFF
18,.,TRBV7-9,TRBJ2-6,CAIESWDRSSSGANVLTF
15,TRBD2,TRBV25-1,TRBJ2-3,CASSELLAEIHTQYF
11,.,TRBV9,TRBJ2-5,CASSWGETQYF
13,.,TRBV7-9,TRBJ1-6,CASSLAPGSPLHF
14,.,TRBV6-6,TRBJ2-5,CASSRDNSEETQYF
16,.,TRBV4-3,TRBJ1-2,CASSQDFGGGGYGYTF
13,TRBD1,TRBV4-2,TRBJ2-7,CASSPDRGYEQYF
14,.,TRBV6-5,TRBJ2-3,CAPLPGGNPDTQYF
17,TRBD2,TRBV7-2,TRBJ2-3,CASSFSGGGPRTSTQYF
17,.,TRBV6-1,TRBJ1-3,CASSVVFGARPGNTIYF
14,.,TRBV7-6,TRBJ2-3,CASSLGGSGDTQYF
14,TRBD1,TRBV19,TRBJ1-1,CASSFGQGFTEAFF
20,TRBD2,TRBV9,TRBJ2-1,CASSVPSLAGGHQSYNEQFF
13,.,TRBV27,TRBJ2-7,CASRRTVSYEQYF
15,.,TRBV4-2,TRBJ1-3,CASSPKPARGNTIYF